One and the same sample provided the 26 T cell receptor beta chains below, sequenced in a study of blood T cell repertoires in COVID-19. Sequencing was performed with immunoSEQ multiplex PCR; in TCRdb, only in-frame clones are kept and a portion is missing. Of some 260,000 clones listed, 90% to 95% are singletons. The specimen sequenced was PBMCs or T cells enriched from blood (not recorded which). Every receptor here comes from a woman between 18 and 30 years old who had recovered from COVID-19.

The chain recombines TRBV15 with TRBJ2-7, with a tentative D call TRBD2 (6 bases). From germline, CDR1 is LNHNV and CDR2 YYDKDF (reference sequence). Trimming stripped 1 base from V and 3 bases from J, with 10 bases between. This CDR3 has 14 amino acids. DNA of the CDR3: TGTGCCACCAGCAGAGCTATCGGGGGCTACGAGCAGTACTTC. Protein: CATSRAIGGYEQYF.

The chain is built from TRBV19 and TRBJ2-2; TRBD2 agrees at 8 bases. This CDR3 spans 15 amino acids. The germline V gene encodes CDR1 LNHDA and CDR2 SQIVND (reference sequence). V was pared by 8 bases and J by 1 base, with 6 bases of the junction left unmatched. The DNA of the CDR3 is TGTGCCAGTGGATTAGCGGGGCTGAACACCGGGGAGCTGTTTTTT. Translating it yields CASGLAGLNTGELFF.

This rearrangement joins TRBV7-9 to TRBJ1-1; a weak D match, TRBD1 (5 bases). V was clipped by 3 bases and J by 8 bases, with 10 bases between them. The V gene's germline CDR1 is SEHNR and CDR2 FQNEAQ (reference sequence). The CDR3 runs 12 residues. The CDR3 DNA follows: TGTGCCAGCAGCTTGGAAGGGGTGGAAGCTTTCTTT. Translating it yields CASSLEGVEAFF.

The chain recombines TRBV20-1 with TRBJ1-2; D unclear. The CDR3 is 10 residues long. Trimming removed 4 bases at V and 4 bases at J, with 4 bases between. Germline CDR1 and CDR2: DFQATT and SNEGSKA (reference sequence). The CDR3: CSANSYGYTF. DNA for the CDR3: TGCAGTGCTAACAGCTATGGCTACACCTTC.

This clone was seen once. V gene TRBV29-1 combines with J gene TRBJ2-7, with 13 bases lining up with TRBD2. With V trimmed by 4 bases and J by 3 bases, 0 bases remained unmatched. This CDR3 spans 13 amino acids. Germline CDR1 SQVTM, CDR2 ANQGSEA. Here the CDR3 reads CSVGLAGGYEQYF. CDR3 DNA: TGCAGCGTTGGACTAGCGGGAGGCTACGAGCAGTACTTC.

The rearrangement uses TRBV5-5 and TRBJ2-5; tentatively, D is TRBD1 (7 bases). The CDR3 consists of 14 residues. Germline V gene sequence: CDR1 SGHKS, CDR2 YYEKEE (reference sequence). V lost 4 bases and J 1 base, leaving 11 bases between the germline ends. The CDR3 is CASSGGTAQETQYF. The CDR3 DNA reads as TGTGCCAGCAGCGGGGGGACAGCCCAAGAGACCCAGTACTTC.

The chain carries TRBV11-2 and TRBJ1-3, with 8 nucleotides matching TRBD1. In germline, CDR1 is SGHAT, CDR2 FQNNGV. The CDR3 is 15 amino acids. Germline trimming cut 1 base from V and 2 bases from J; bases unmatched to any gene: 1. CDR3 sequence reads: CASSLADRAGNTIYF. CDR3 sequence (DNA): TGTGCCAGCAGCTTAGCGGACAGGGCTGGAAACACCATATATTTT.

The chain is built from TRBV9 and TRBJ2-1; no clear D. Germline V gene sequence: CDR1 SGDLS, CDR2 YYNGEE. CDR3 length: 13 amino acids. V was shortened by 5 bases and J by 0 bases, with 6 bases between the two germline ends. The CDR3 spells CASSSGSYNEQFF. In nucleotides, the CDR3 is TGTGCCAGCAGTTCCGGCTCCTACAATGAGCAGTTCTTC.

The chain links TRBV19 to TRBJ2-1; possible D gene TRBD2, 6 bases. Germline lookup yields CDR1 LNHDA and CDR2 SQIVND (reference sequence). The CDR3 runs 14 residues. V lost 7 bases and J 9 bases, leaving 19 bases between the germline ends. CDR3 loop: CASKRASSAGEQFF. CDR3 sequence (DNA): TGTGCCAGTAAGAGGGCCTCATCAGCGGGTGAGCAGTTCTTC. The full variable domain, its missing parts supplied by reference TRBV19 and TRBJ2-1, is DGGITQSPKYLFRKEGQNVTLSCEQNLNHDAMYWYRQDPGQGLRLIYYSQIVNDFQKGDIAEGYSVSREKKESFPLTVTSAQKNPTAFYLCASKRASSAGEQFFGPGTRLTVL.

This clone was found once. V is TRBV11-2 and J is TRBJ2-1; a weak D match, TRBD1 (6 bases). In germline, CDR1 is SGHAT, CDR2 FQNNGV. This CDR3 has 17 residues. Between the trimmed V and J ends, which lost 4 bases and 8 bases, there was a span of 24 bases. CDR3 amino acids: CASSSPWTDYISDEQFF. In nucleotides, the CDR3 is TGTGCCAGCAGCTCGCCTTGGACAGATTACATCTCCGATGAGCAGTTCTTC.

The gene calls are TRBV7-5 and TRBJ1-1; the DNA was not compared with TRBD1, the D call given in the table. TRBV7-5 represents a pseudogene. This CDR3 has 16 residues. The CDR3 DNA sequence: TGTGCCAGAAGCTCCCCCGATGGGGGACAGAACACTGAAGCTTTCTTT. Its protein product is CARSSPDGGQNTEAFF.

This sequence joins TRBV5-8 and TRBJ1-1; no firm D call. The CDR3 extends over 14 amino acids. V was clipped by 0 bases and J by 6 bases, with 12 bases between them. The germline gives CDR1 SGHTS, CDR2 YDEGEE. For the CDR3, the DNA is TGTGCCAGCAGCTTGGCCAACCCGGGATCTGAAGCTTTCTTT. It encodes CASSLANPGSEAFF.

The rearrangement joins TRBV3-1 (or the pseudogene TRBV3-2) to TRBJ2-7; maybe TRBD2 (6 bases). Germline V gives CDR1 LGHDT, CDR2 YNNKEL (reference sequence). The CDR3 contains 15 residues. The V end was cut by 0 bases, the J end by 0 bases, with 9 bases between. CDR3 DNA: TGTGCCAGCAGCCAAGATGGACTAAGCTCCTACGAGCAGTACTTC. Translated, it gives CASSQDGLSSYEQYF.

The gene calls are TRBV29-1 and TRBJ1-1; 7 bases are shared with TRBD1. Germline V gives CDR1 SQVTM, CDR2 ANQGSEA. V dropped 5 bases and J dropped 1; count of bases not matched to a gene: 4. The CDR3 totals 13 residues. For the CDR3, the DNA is TGCAGCGTTTCTGGACAGGCGAACACTGAAGCTTTCTTT. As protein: CSVSGQANTEAFF.

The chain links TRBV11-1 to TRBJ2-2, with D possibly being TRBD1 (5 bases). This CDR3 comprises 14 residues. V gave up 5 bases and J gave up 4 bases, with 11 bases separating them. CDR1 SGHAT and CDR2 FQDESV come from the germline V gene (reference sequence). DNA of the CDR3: TGTGCCAGCAGCCCAGGGTGGGGCACCGGGGAGCTGTTTTTT. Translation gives CASSPGWGTGELFF. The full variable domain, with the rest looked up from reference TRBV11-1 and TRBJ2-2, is EAEVAQSPRYKITEKSQAVAFWCDPISGHATLYWYRQILGQGPELLVQFQDESVVDDSQLPKDRFSAERLKGVDSTLKIQPAELGDSAMYLCASSPGWGTGELFFGEGSRLTVL.

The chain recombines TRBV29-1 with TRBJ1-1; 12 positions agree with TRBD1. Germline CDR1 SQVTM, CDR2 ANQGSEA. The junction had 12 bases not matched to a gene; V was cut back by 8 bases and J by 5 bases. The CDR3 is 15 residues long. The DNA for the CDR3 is TGCAGCTGCACTGGGGGACAGGGGGCGGTGACTGAAGCTTTCTTT. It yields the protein CSCTGGQGAVTEAFF.

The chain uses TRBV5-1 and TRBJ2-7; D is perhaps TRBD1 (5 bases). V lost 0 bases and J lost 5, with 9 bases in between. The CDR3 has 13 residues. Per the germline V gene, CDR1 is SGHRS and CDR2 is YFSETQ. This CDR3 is CASSLDRSDEQYF. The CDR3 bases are TGCGCCAGCAGCTTGGACAGGTCCGACGAGCAGTACTTC.

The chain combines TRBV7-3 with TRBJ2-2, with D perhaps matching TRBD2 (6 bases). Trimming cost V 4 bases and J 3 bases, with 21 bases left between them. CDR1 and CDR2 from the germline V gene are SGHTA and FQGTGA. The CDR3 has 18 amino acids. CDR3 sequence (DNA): TGTGCCAGCAGCTCTGCGAGCCTCGGGAGCGGGTACACCGGGGAGCTGTTTTTT. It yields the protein CASSSASLGSGYTGELFF.

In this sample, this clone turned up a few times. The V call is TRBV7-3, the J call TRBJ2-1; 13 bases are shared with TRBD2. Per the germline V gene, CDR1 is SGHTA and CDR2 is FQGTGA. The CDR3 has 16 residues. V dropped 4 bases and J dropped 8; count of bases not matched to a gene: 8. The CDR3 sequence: CASSSRTSGGIDEQFF. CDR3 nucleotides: TGTGCCAGCAGCTCTCGGACTAGCGGGGGAATAGATGAGCAGTTCTTC. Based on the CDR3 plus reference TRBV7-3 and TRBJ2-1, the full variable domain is GAGVSQTPSNKVTEKGKYVELRCDPISGHTALYWYRQSLGQGPEFLIYFQGTGAADDSGLPNDRFFAVRPEGSVSTLKIQRTERGDSAVYLCASSSRTSGGIDEQFFGPGTRLTVL.

Here the CDR3 reads CASSPTDRAGGYTF. Written as DNA, the CDR3 is TGTGCCAGCAGCCCCACAGACAGAGCAGGGGGCTACACCTTC. J is TRBJ1-2 and V is TRBV3-1 (or the pseudogene TRBV3-2), with D possibly being TRBD1 (5 bases). The CDR3 covers 14 residues. V was trimmed by 4 bases and J by 8 bases, leaving 17 bases between them. Germline V gene data show CDR1 as LGHDT and CDR2 as YNNKEL (reference sequence).

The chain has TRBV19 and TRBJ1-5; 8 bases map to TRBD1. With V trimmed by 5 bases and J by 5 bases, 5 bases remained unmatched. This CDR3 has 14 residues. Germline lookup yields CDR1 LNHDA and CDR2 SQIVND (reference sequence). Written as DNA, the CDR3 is TGTGCCAGTAGTGCAGACAGGGGCTATCAGCCCCAGCATTTT. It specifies CASSADRGYQPQHF.

This CDR3 reads CASSLARSHNEQFF. The CDR3 nucleotides are TGTGCCAGCAGCTTAGCTCGGAGCCACAATGAGCAGTTCTTC. The rearrangement links TRBV11-2 to TRBJ2-1, with unresolved D. CDR3 size: 14 residues. Trimming left V 1 base short and J 5 bases short, with 9 bases between. Germline CDR1 is SGHAT and CDR2 is FQNNGV.

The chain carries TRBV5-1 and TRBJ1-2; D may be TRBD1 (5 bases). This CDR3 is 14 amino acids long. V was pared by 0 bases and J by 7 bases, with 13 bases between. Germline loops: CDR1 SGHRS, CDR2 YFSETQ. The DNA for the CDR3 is TGCGCCAGCAGCTTGGATGGGGGGAACGGTGGCTACACCTTC. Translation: CASSLDGGNGGYTF.

CDR3 sequence reads: CASSPHPGQGETDTQYF. CDR3 nucleotide sequence: TGCGCCAGCAGCCCGCATCCGGGACAGGGAGAGACAGATACGCAGTATTTT. V gene TRBV5-1 combines with J gene TRBJ2-3, with 9 nucleotides matching TRBD1. Unmatched junction bases numbered 12, after V lost 4 bases and J lost 3 bases. This CDR3 has 17 residues. Germline values: CDR1 SGHRS, CDR2 YFSETQ.

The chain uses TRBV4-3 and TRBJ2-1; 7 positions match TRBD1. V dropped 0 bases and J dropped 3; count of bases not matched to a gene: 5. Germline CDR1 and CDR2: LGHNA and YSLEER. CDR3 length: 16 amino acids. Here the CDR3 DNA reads TGCGCCAGCAGCCAAGAGGGACAGCTGAACTACAATGAGCAGTTCTTC. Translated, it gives CASSQEGQLNYNEQFF.

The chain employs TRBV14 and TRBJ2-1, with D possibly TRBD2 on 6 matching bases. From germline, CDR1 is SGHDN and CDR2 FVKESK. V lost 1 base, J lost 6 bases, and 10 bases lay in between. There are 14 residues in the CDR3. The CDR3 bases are TGTGCCAGCAGCCAAGCCATAGCGGTCAATGAGCAGTTCTTC. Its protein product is CASSQAIAVNEQFF.